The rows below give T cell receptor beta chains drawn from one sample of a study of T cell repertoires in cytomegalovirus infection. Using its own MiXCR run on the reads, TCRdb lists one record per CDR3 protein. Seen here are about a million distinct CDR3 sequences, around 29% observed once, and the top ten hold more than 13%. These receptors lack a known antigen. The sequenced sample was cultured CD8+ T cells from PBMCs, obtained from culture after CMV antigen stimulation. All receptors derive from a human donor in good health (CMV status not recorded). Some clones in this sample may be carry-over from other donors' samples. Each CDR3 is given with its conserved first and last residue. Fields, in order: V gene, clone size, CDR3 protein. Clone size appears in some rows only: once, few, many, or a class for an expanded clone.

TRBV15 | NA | CATSPSNQPRHF
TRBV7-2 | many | CASSLAAGGLDTQYF
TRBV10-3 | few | CAISAEGALGGYTF
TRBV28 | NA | CASSSLMGFDTEAFF
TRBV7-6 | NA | CASSLAFDRDRAYNEQFF
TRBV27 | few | CASSLGGANYNEQFF
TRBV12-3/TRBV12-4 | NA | CASTEGGRYNEQFF
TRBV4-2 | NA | CASSQGGATEAFF
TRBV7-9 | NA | CASRPPMTSGEQFF
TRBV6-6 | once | CASAWFDRSRGSSYNEQFF
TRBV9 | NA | CASSPDSKPHNEQFF
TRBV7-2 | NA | CASSYSTGLSYGYTF
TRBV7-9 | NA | CASSFSPTFANEKLFF
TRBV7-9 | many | CASSLVTRHRGGNIQYF
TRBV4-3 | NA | CASSHPGGVPNEAFF
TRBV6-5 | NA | CASSPLASLGEQYF
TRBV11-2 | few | CASTPGGIDTQYF
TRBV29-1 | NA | CSVVLEFNYGYTF
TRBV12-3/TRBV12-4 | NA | CASSSEWTEAFF
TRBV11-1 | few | CASSSIRGLSGNTIYF
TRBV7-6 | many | CASSLTSRTQNTGELFF
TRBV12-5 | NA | CASGSGSRELFF
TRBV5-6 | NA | CASSAGDRGVNQPQHF
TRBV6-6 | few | CASSYGLPNSYNEQFF
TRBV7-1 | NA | CAIQPGGDGYGYTF
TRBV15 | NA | CATSRDLGQGVSQYF
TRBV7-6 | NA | CASSLGGAINEQFF
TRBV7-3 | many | CASSEGVSSYNEQFF
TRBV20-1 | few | CSARDRGGAGSLANEQFF
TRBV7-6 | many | CASSLERAANEKLFF
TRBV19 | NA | CASSISSSGSGNTIYF
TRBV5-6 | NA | CASSLADRTNYGYTF
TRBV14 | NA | CASSQDEWDSGYTF
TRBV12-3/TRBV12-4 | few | CASSHTGPENEQFF
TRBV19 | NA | CASRFGDGYTF
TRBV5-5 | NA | CASSDNWGDTTYF
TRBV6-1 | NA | CASRPQTGQGPDTQYF
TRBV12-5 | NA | CASGPDQDGYTF
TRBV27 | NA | CASSSWDGNQPKHF
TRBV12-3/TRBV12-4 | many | CASSFGYGSNQPQHF